The 17 T cell receptor beta chains below were found in one sample sequenced in a study of blood T cell repertoires in COVID-19. Sequenced by immunoSEQ multiplex PCR; TCRdb stores in-frame clones only, minus some. In the table there are 90,000 or so clones, about 90% of which are singletons. Sequenced input: peripheral blood. All receptors come from a man aged 18 to 29 with COVID-19, enrolled during active disease.

The chain employs TRBV27 and TRBJ2-7; tentatively, D is TRBD2 (6 bases). The CDR3 runs 15 residues. Trimming removed 2 bases from V and 4 bases from J, with 15 bases in between. Germline CDR1 is MNHEY and CDR2 is SMNVEV (reference sequence). The CDR3 bases are TGTGCCAGCAGTTTAAGCTCGGGACTCTCGTACGAGCAGTACTTC. As protein: CASSLSSGLSYEQYF.

The chain combines TRBV10-3 with TRBJ2-5; tentative D call: TRBD1 (6 bases). Trimming removed 7 bases from V and 2 bases from J, with 11 bases in between. Germline CDR1 reads ENHRY; CDR2 reads SYGVKD. CDR3 length: 13 residues. The CDR3 DNA reads TGTGCCATCAACTCAGGACAGCAAGAGACCCAGTACTTC. Protein product: CAINSGQQETQYF.

This clone occurred a few times. The chain employs TRBV19 and TRBJ1-2; TRBD1 is a possible D gene (6 bases). CDR3 size: 13 residues. Germline V gene data show CDR1 as LNHDA and CDR2 as SQIVND (reference sequence). Trimming took 10 bases from V and 0 from J, leaving 12 bases between them. The CDR3 nucleotides are TGTGCCACTTCGGGGGGCCCTAACTATGGCTACACCTTC. As protein: CATSGGPNYGYTF.

This chain links TRBV28 with TRBJ1-2, with 9 bases lining up with TRBD1. The CDR3 is made up of 14 amino acids. With 4 bases clipped from V and 4 bases from J, the junction kept 4 bases outside the gene matches. Germline values: CDR1 MDHEN, CDR2 SYDVKM. The CDR3 DNA reads TGTGCCAGCAGTTCCGGGACAGGGTCCTATGGCTACACCTTC. Its protein product is CASSSGTGSYGYTF.

V and J are TRBV12-3 or TRBV12-4 and TRBJ1-1; possible D gene TRBD1, 5 bases. This CDR3 comprises 12 residues. The V end was cut by 6 bases, the J end by 10 bases, with 15 bases between. CDR3 protein: CASSLGGGRAFF. The CDR3 coding sequence is TGTGCCAGCAGCCTCGGGGGGGGTCGAGCTTTCTTT.

The chain has TRBV10-3 and TRBJ1-5; TRBD1 agrees at 10 bases. The CDR3 has 16 amino acids. Germline lookup yields CDR1 ENHRY and CDR2 SYGVKD. The J segment lost 0 bases and the V segment lost 7 bases, leaving 6 bases of the junction unmatched. The CDR3 sequence is CAITGTGESSNQPQHF. CDR3 bases: TGTGCCATCACCGGGACAGGGGAAAGTAGCAATCAGCCCCAGCATTTT.

The chain links TRBV13 to TRBJ1-5; D is ambiguous. Trimming cost V 3 bases and J 3 bases, with 9 bases left between them. The germline gives CDR1 PRHDT, CDR2 FYEKMQ (reference sequence). The CDR3 spans 14 residues. In DNA form, the CDR3 reads TGTGCCAGCAGCTTTGGTGGCCTCAATCAGCCCCAGCATTTT. This codes for CASSFGGLNQPQHF.

The CDR3 coding sequence is TGTGCCAGCAGTTCCCCCCCGGGTAGGAAGAGCACAGATACGCAGTATTTT. It is translated as CASSSPPGRKSTDTQYF. The V and J genes are TRBV28 and TRBJ2-3, with D uncertain. Looked up from germline, CDR1 is MDHEN and CDR2 is SYDVKM. CDR3 length: 17 amino acids. Trimming took off 4 bases at V and 0 bases at J, with 17 bases between the two ends.

Here the CDR3 reads CASSLAAAANTDTQYF. The CDR3 DNA reads TGCGCCAGCAGCTTGGCGGCAGCGGCCAACACAGATACGCAGTATTTT. V and J are TRBV5-1 and TRBJ2-3, with D possibly TRBD2 on 5 matching bases. V gave up 0 bases and J gave up 2 bases, with 13 bases separating them. The CDR3 runs to 16 residues. CDR1 is SGHRS, CDR2 YFSETQ, per germline.

This clone was counted only a few times. The chain links TRBV12-3 or TRBV12-4 to TRBJ1-2, with D unresolved. This CDR3 has 13 amino acids. Between the trimmed V and J ends, which lost 6 bases and 4 bases, there was a span of 12 bases. This chain's CDR3 is CASSLGSVYGYTF. The DNA of the CDR3 is TGTGCCAGCAGCCTAGGAAGTGTCTATGGCTACACCTTC.

This chain uses TRBV7-2 with TRBJ2-7; D is perhaps TRBD2 (5 bases). CDR1 and CDR2 (germline): SGHTA, FQGNSA. V was trimmed by 2 bases and J by 3 bases, leaving 11 bases between them. The CDR3 extends over 14 amino acids. The CDR3 spells CASSLLADGYEQYF. The CDR3 DNA sequence: TGTGCCAGCAGCTTACTAGCAGATGGCTACGAGCAGTACTTC.

The chain is built from TRBV28 and TRBJ2-1; 9 nucleotides match TRBD2. V dropped 7 bases and J dropped 5; count of bases not matched to a gene: 9. From germline, CDR1 is MDHEN and CDR2 SYDVKM. The CDR3 is made up of 15 amino acids. As DNA, the CDR3 is TGTGCCAGCACCCGGGGCGGGAGGGCCGACAATGAGCAGTTCTTC. It yields the protein CASTRGGRADNEQFF.

The chain recombines TRBV6-5 with TRBJ1-3; no clear D. Germline CDR1 MNHEY, CDR2 SVGAGI. The CDR3 contains 16 residues. V lost 2 bases, J lost 3 bases, and 14 bases lay in between. The CDR3 DNA follows: TGTGCCAGCAGTTACATGGCGGGAGCCGGTGGAAACACCATATATTTT. The encoded protein is CASSYMAGAGGNTIYF.

The CDR3 DNA follows: TGTGCCAGTAGTAGGGGGCGCGAGGAGACCCAGTACTTC. It encodes CASSRGREETQYF. The chain combines TRBV19 with TRBJ2-5, with a tentative D call TRBD1 (6 bases). The CDR3 is 13 amino acids. Germline assignment: CDR1 LNHDA and CDR2 SQIVND (reference sequence). V was cut by 4 bases and J by 5 bases, with 11 bases left in between. Together with reference TRBV19 and TRBJ2-5, the CDR3 gives the full variable domain: DGGITQSPKYLFRKEGQNVTLSCEQNLNHDAMYWYRQDPGQGLRLIYYSQIVNDFQKGDIAEGYSVSREKKESFPLTVTSAQKNPTAFYLCASSRGREETQYFGPGTRLLVL.

Only a few counts were recorded for this clone. The chain carries TRBV28 and TRBJ2-7, with 11 bases identical to TRBD2. The V segment lost 6 bases and the J segment 2 bases; nucleotides outside the gene matches: 3. Germline CDR1 is MDHEN and CDR2 is SYDVKM. This CDR3 has 14 amino acids. The CDR3 loop reads CASRTGLAAYEQYF. Written as DNA, the CDR3 is TGTGCCAGCAGGACGGGACTAGCGGCCTACGAGCAGTACTTC.

Comment on this clone: At one of its ends the junction is not consistent with the germline gene, which may arise from a read error. The CDR3 sequence: CASSLGLDGKTQYF. CDR3 in DNA: TGTGCTAGCAGCTTGGGACTAGACGGGAAGACCCAGTACTTC. The rearrangement uses TRBV7-7 and TRBJ2-5; TRBD2 matches 8 bases. The germline CDR1 and CDR2 sequences are SSHAT and FNYEAQ (reference sequence). This CDR3 has 14 residues. Filled out from reference TRBV7-7 and TRBJ2-5, the complete variable domain reads GAGVSQSPRYKVTKRGQDVTLRCDPISSHATLYWYQQALGQGPEFLTYFNYEAQPDKSGLPSDRFSAERPEGSISTLTIQRTEQRDSAMYRCASSLGLDGKTQYFGPGTRLLVL.

The V call is TRBV7-2, the J call TRBJ2-1; D is possibly TRBD2 (6 bases). Per germline, CDR1 SGHTA and CDR2 FQGNSA. Trimming pared 1 base from V and 10 bases from J, leaving 17 bases between. CDR3 length equals 15 residues. The CDR3 loop is CASSLGGWWAGEQFF. Written as DNA, the CDR3 is TGTGCCAGCAGCTTAGGAGGTTGGTGGGCGGGGGAGCAGTTCTTC. The variable domain in full, with the rest retrieved from reference TRBV7-2 and TRBJ2-1, is GAGVSQSPSNKVTEKGKDVELRCDPISGHTALYWYRQSLGQGLEFLIYFQGNSAPDKSGLPSDRFSAERTGGSVSTLTIQRTQQEDSAVYLCASSLGGWWAGEQFFGPGTRLTVL.